Below, 13 T cell receptor beta chains from the same sample are listed, as sequenced in a study of CD8 T cells in ankylosing spondylitis. Using its own MiXCR run on the 5' RACE reads, TCRdb lists one record per CDR3 protein. Counted here are 350,000 to 450,000 distinct CDR3 sequences, approximately 22% occurring once; the ten biggest clones make up around 12%. The sample was blood, either unsorted or a sorted T cell fraction (not recorded which). The receptors derive from a male donor with ankylosing spondylitis or in good health (not recorded which).

This clonotype was detected only a few times. V is TRBV28 and J is TRBJ2-3, with D tentatively TRBD1 or TRBD2 (6 bases each). This CDR3 spans 15 amino acids. CDR1 and CDR2 (germline): MDHEN, SYDVKM. V was clipped by 4 bases and J by 2 bases, with 13 bases between them. The CDR3 bases are TGTGCCAGCAGTTACCTAGGGGGGAACACAGATACGCAGTATTTT. This codes for CASSYLGGNTDTQYF.

This clonotype was found a few times. The chain carries TRBV20-1 and TRBJ2-7, with 9 bases identical to TRBD2. Germline V gives CDR1 DFQATT, CDR2 SNEGSKA (reference sequence). The CDR3 is 15 amino acids. V shed 3 bases, J shed 1 base, and the junction held 7 bases outside the gene matches. CDR3 bases: TGCAGTGCTAGCGAGCGAGCGGGGGGTTCCTACGAGCAGTACTTC. It codes for CSASERAGGSYEQYF.

The sample holds a few counts of this clonotype. The chain combines TRBV19 with TRBJ2-7; 7 bases agree with TRBD2. The CDR3 length is 13 residues. V shed 5 bases, J shed 3 bases, and the junction held 4 bases outside the gene matches. Germline V CDR1 and CDR2: LNHDA, SQIVND (reference sequence). The DNA for the CDR3 is TGTGCCAGTAGTCGGGGGGACCTCTACGAGCAGTACTTC. Its translation: CASSRGDLYEQYF.

Only a few counts were recorded for this clonotype. The rearrangement links TRBV13 to TRBJ2-1; maybe TRBD1 (5 bases). The CDR3 length is 14 residues. From germline, CDR1 is PRHDT and CDR2 FYEKMQ (reference sequence). Trimming took off 2 bases at V and 5 bases at J, with 10 bases between the two ends. CDR3 DNA sequence: TGTGCCAGCAGCTTACTCAGGACAAACAATGAGCAGTTCTTC. Its protein is CASSLLRTNNEQFF.

This clonotype has a count of ten or more. V and J are TRBV7-9 and TRBJ1-4; D may be TRBD1 (5 bases). The V and J ends lost 11 bases and 10 bases respectively, with 17 bases between them. Germline-derived CDR1 and CDR2 are SEHNR and FQNEAQ (reference sequence). CDR3 length: 12 amino acids. The CDR3 sequence is CAASRETGKLFF. As DNA, the CDR3 is TGTGCCGCCAGCAGGGAAACAGGAAAACTGTTTTTT.

This sequence joins TRBV30 and TRBJ1-1; D perhaps matches TRBD1 (5 bases). Germline CDR1 GTSNPN, CDR2 SVGIG (reference sequence). The CDR3 has 12 residues. The CDR3: CAGGTLNTEAFF. The CDR3 DNA is TGTGCGGGGGGGACCCTTAACACTGAAGCTTTCTTT.

The rearrangement uses TRBV5-5 and TRBJ2-1; 10 nucleotides align to TRBD1. This CDR3 contains 17 residues. Germline CDR1 reads SGHKS; CDR2 reads YYEKEE (reference sequence). Germline trimming cut 0 bases from V and 7 bases from J; bases unmatched to any gene: 10. CDR3: CASSLVGPGTGDNEQFF. DNA of the CDR3: TGTGCCAGCAGCTTGGTGGGCCCCGGGACAGGGGATAATGAGCAGTTCTTC.

The rearrangement links TRBV20-1 to TRBJ2-7; no clear D. This CDR3 is 14 amino acids long. The V and J ends lost 0 bases and 8 bases respectively, with 17 bases between them. The germline V gene encodes CDR1 DFQATT and CDR2 SNEGSKA (reference sequence). As DNA, the CDR3 is TGCAGTGCTAGAGATCCCGGAAGTTGCCATCAGCAGTACTTC. It specifies CSARDPGSCHQQYF.

The chain employs TRBV7-8 and TRBJ1-5; TRBD1 matches 10 bases. Losses at the gene ends were 5 bases for V and 4 bases for J; bases not matched to a gene: 8. The CDR3 has 16 residues. Germline CDR1 SGHVS, CDR2 FQNEAQ. In nucleotides, the CDR3 is TGTGCCAGCAGCGCCGGGACAGGGGTCTTTAATCAGCCCCAGCATTTT. It encodes CASSAGTGVFNQPQHF.

This chain connects TRBV4-1 to TRBJ2-7; D not certain. The CDR3 is 16 residues long. The germline V gene encodes CDR1 MGHRA and CDR2 YSYEKL. The ends were cut back, 1 base at V and 0 bases at J, with 13 bases in the middle. The CDR3 reads CASSQVATASSYEQYF. Written as DNA, the CDR3 is TGCGCCAGCAGCCAAGTTGCTACCGCAAGCTCCTACGAGCAGTACTTC.

Only a few counts were recorded for this clonotype. The V and J genes are TRBV6-1 and TRBJ1-1; D perhaps matches TRBD1 (6 bases). The CDR3 has 14 amino acids. CDR1 and CDR2 from the germline V gene are MNHNS and SASEGT. The V and J ends lost 6 bases and 3 bases respectively, with 14 bases between them. DNA for the CDR3: TGTGCCAGCAGCCTACAGGGTGGAGACACTGAAGCTTTCTTT. It is translated as CASSLQGGDTEAFF.

In this sample, this clonotype turned up a few times. The rearrangement links TRBV27 to TRBJ2-1; TRBD2 might be the D (6 bases). Per the germline V gene, CDR1 is MNHEY and CDR2 is SMNVEV (reference sequence). This CDR3 is 13 amino acids long. Trimming left V 3 bases short and J 6 bases short, with 9 bases between. The CDR3 is CASSFGGVNEQFF. The CDR3 bases are TGTGCCAGCAGTTTCGGAGGGGTCAATGAGCAGTTCTTC.

There are many counts of this clonotype. The chain couples TRBV7-2 to TRBJ2-1; weak D call: TRBD2 (6 bases). The CDR3 is 13 residues long. V was pared by 3 bases and J by 5 bases, with 8 bases between. The germline V gene encodes CDR1 SGHTA and CDR2 FQGNSA. CDR3 amino acids: CASSFWGDNEQFF. In DNA, the CDR3 is TGTGCCAGCAGCTTCTGGGGGGACAATGAGCAGTTCTTC. The whole variable domain, remainder taken from reference TRBV7-2 and TRBJ2-1, is GAGVSQSPSNKVTEKGKDVELRCDPISGHTALYWYRQSLGQGLEFLIYFQGNSAPDKSGLPSDRFSAERTGGSVSTLTIQRTQQEDSAVYLCASSFWGDNEQFFGPGTRLTVL.